Presented here are 29 T cell receptor beta chains from one specimen sequenced in a study of CXCR3-negative and CXCR3-positive naive CD8 T cells. For these TCRs, the target antigens are not known. General study findings and limits: Higher TRB CDR3 hydrophobicity marked CXCR3-positive naive cells relative to CXCR3-negative naive cells.

The method, 5' RACE with UMI labels, was used to prepare the TRB cDNA libraries. After re-calling the 5' RACE reads, TCRdb lists one entry per CDR3 protein, DNA absent. The sample table sets out 150,000 to 180,000 distinct CDR3 sequences. Sequenced sample: naive CXCR3+ CD8+ T cells from blood. The subset denotes: CD45RO-CCR7+CD27+CD95- naive CD8+ T cells expressing CXCR3 (TNR3+). The receptors were sampled from a human donor in good health. Some clones in this sample may be carry-over from other donors' samples.

The CDR3 protein is CSVDQGGLYEQYF. The chain couples TRBV29-1 to TRBJ2-7. CDR1 SQVTM and CDR2 ANQGSEA come from the germline V gene. This CDR3 has 13 residues.

The genes are TRBV27 and TRBJ1-1; with no DNA, the TCRdb D assignment of TRBD1 cannot be verified. From germline, CDR1 is MNHEY and CDR2 SMNVEV (reference sequence). The CDR3 covers 14 residues. The CDR3 region is CASSLSGGHTEAFF.

The chain has TRBV4-3 and TRBJ2-1; without DNA, the TCRdb call of TRBD1 cannot be checked. Germline CDR1 is LGHNA and CDR2 is YSLEER. The CDR3 covers 13 residues. The CDR3 spells CASSWGGYNEQFF.

The chain joins TRBV15 to TRBJ1-5; with no DNA, the TCRdb D assignment of TRBD1 cannot be verified. Germline V lookup: CDR1 LNHNV, CDR2 YYDKDF (reference sequence). This CDR3 region has 18 residues. CDR3 protein: CATSGAPLGRAGNQPQHF.

The CDR3 sequence is CASSLAFWTGENYGYTF. V is TRBV5-5 and J is TRBJ1-2; the TCRdb D gene call, TRBD1, has no DNA to confirm it. This CDR3 spans 17 amino acids. The germline gives CDR1 SGHKS, CDR2 YYEKEE (reference sequence). Variable domain in full (rest from reference TRBV5-5 and TRBJ1-2): DAGVTQSPTHLIKTRGQQVTLRCSPISGHKSVSWYQQVLGQGPQFIFQYYEKEERGRGNFPDRFSARQFPNYSSELNVNALLLGDSALYLCASSLAFWTGENYGYTFGSGTRLTVV.

The chain carries TRBV12-3 or TRBV12-4 and TRBJ2-7; the TCRdb call, TRBD1, lacks DNA for checking. The CDR3 extends over 15 amino acids. The CDR3 protein is CASSLGGAISYEQYF.

The chain recombines TRBV11-2 with TRBJ2-7; TCRdb selects TRBD1, and the lack of DNA leaves this call unchecked. This CDR3 is built from 14 residues. Germline assignment: CDR1 SGHAT and CDR2 FQNNGV. The CDR3 region is CASSFTGTAYEQYF.

The CDR3 sequence is CASSAALLAQQETQYF. The rearrangement uses TRBV9 and TRBJ2-5; TCRdb's D call of TRBD2 is untestable without DNA. CDR1 and CDR2 (germline): SGDLS, YYNGEE. This CDR3 region has 16 residues.

V usage is TRBV4-2 and J usage is TRBJ2-1; TCRdb names TRBD2, which stays unverified in the absence of DNA. The CDR3 covers 17 residues. The germline gives CDR1 LGHNA, CDR2 YNFKEQ. CDR3 protein: CASTKELSGGAYNEQFF.

The chain combines TRBV29-1 with TRBJ2-1. The CDR3 spans 13 residues. Germline assignment: CDR1 SQVTM and CDR2 ANQGSEA. CDR3 amino acids: CSVEAASYNEQFF.

CDR3 region: CASSPGGAVNTEAFF. The V call is TRBV7-9, the J call TRBJ1-1; the D call from TCRdb, TRBD1, cannot be confirmed without DNA. This CDR3 is built from 15 residues. Germline V gene data show CDR1 as SEHNR and CDR2 as FQNEAQ (reference sequence).

The gene calls are TRBV4-2 and TRBJ1-6; TCRdb calls TRBD1, which cannot be checked without DNA. Germline CDR1 and CDR2: LGHNA and YNFKEQ. The CDR3 totals 16 residues. CDR3 loop: CASSPPSLTGGSPLHF.

V and J are TRBV25-1 and TRBJ1-5. The CDR3 loop spans 14 amino acids. CDR1 and CDR2 (germline): MGHDK, SYGVNS. CDR3 region: CASSLGVGHQPQHF.

V usage is TRBV7-9 and J usage is TRBJ2-4; the D gene TCRdb calls, TRBD1, cannot be checked with no DNA. In germline, CDR1 is SEHNR, CDR2 FQNEAQ (reference sequence). This CDR3 has 15 residues. The CDR3 sequence is CASSPASGRKNIQYF.

This chain links TRBV6-5 with TRBJ2-1; TCRdb returns TRBD2, unconfirmable since there is no DNA. The germline CDR1 and CDR2 sequences are MNHEY and SVGAGI. The CDR3 has 17 amino acids. CDR3 amino acids: CASSYSDRALLRNEQFF.

The genes are TRBV15 and TRBJ2-5. The CDR3 covers 16 residues. Germline values: CDR1 LNHNV, CDR2 YYDKDF (reference sequence). The CDR3 reads CATSEISAGPQETQYF.

The V and J genes are TRBV7-2 and TRBJ2-1; TCRdb lists TRBD1, though no DNA is available to test this call. The CDR3 is 15 residues long. CDR1 is SGHTA and CDR2 is FQGNSA in the germline V gene. CDR3 loop: CASSLTGGSYNEQFF.

The rearrangement uses TRBV28 and TRBJ1-2. Germline CDR1 reads MDHEN; CDR2 reads SYDVKM. The CDR3 sequence is 14 residues long. The chain's CDR3 is CASSPRIINFGYTF.

The gene calls are TRBV5-1 and TRBJ2-5; no DNA is available, so the TRBD1 call from TCRdb remains unchecked. CDR1 is SGHRS, CDR2 YFSETQ, per germline. This CDR3 is 14 amino acids long. CDR3 residues: CASSLLGERETQYF.

The chain recombines TRBV7-7 with TRBJ2-7. Germline loops: CDR1 SSHAT, CDR2 FNYEAQ (reference sequence). The CDR3 sequence is 13 residues long. The CDR3: CVSSLGESYEQYF. Using reference TRBV7-7 and TRBJ2-7 for the parts outside the CDR3, the full variable domain is GAGVSQSPRYKVTKRGQDVTLRCDPISSHATLYWYQQALGQGPEFLTYFNYEAQPDKSGLPSDRFSAERPEGSISTLTIQRTEQRDSAMYRCVSSLGESYEQYFGPGTRLTVT.

The chain uses TRBV7-9 and TRBJ2-5. CDR3 length: 16 residues. Germline V gene sequence: CDR1 SEHNR, CDR2 FQNEAQ (reference sequence). CDR3 amino acids: CASSLGERGAKETQYF. The complete variable domain, with remaining parts taken from reference TRBV7-9 and TRBJ2-5, reads DTGVSQNPRHKITKRGQNVTFRCDPISEHNRLYWYRQTLGQGPEFLTYFQNEAQLEKSRLLSDRFSAERPKGSFSTLEIQRTEQGDSAMYLCASSLGERGAKETQYFGPGTRLLVL.

The V gene is TRBV28, the J gene TRBJ1-5. CDR3 length equals 15 residues. The germline CDR1 and CDR2 sequences are MDHEN and SYDVKM. The chain's CDR3 is CASKYGDPTNQPQHF.

This chain joins TRBV14 and TRBJ2-7; checking the TCRdb D call of TRBD1 is not possible without DNA. CDR1 is SGHDN and CDR2 is FVKESK in the germline V gene. The CDR3 has 14 residues. CDR3 sequence reads: CASSPYGTDYEQYF.

The chain is built from TRBV9 and TRBJ2-3; TCRdb's D gene call, TRBD1, goes unchecked for lack of DNA. Germline CDR1 reads SGDLS; CDR2 reads YYNGEE. The CDR3 is made up of 14 amino acids. CDR3 in amino acids: CASSPWDRPDTQYF. Supplemented by reference TRBV9 and TRBJ2-3, the full variable domain reads DSGVTQTPKHLITATGQRVTLRCSPRSGDLSVYWYQQSLDQGLQFLIQYYNGEERAKGNILERFSAQQFPDLHSELNLSSLELGDSALYFCASSPWDRPDTQYFGPGTRLTVL.

The rearrangement joins TRBV4-3 to TRBJ2-3; TCRdb's assignment of TRBD1 cannot be checked, as there is no DNA. Germline V gene lookup returns CDR1 LGHNA and CDR2 YSLEER. CDR3 length: 19 amino acids. The CDR3 region is CASSQETHTGTGAPDTQYF.

The genes are TRBV7-9 and TRBJ2-5; TCRdb's D call of TRBD2 is untestable without DNA. Germline values: CDR1 SEHNR, CDR2 FQNEAQ (reference sequence). The CDR3 consists of 17 residues. CDR3 residues: CASSLFAGLAGLETQYF.

The chain has TRBV29-1 and TRBJ2-7. The CDR3 covers 13 residues. Germline lookup yields CDR1 SQVTM and CDR2 ANQGSEA. CDR3 sequence: CSVLPDPSYEQYF.

V and J are TRBV7-9 and TRBJ1-5; with no DNA, the TCRdb D assignment of TRBD1 cannot be verified. The CDR3 sequence is 14 residues long. From germline, CDR1 is SEHNR and CDR2 FQNEAQ (reference sequence). CDR3 loop: CASSNGGYNQPQHF. Drawing the rest from reference TRBV7-9 and TRBJ1-5, the complete variable domain is DTGVSQNPRHKITKRGQNVTFRCDPISEHNRLYWYRQTLGQGPEFLTYFQNEAQLEKSRLLSDRFSAERPKGSFSTLEIQRTEQGDSAMYLCASSNGGYNQPQHFGDGTRLSIL.

The chain's CDR3 is CASSVWFVANYGYTF. The chain carries TRBV9 and TRBJ1-2. The CDR3 contains 15 residues. Germline CDR1 is SGDLS and CDR2 is YYNGEE.